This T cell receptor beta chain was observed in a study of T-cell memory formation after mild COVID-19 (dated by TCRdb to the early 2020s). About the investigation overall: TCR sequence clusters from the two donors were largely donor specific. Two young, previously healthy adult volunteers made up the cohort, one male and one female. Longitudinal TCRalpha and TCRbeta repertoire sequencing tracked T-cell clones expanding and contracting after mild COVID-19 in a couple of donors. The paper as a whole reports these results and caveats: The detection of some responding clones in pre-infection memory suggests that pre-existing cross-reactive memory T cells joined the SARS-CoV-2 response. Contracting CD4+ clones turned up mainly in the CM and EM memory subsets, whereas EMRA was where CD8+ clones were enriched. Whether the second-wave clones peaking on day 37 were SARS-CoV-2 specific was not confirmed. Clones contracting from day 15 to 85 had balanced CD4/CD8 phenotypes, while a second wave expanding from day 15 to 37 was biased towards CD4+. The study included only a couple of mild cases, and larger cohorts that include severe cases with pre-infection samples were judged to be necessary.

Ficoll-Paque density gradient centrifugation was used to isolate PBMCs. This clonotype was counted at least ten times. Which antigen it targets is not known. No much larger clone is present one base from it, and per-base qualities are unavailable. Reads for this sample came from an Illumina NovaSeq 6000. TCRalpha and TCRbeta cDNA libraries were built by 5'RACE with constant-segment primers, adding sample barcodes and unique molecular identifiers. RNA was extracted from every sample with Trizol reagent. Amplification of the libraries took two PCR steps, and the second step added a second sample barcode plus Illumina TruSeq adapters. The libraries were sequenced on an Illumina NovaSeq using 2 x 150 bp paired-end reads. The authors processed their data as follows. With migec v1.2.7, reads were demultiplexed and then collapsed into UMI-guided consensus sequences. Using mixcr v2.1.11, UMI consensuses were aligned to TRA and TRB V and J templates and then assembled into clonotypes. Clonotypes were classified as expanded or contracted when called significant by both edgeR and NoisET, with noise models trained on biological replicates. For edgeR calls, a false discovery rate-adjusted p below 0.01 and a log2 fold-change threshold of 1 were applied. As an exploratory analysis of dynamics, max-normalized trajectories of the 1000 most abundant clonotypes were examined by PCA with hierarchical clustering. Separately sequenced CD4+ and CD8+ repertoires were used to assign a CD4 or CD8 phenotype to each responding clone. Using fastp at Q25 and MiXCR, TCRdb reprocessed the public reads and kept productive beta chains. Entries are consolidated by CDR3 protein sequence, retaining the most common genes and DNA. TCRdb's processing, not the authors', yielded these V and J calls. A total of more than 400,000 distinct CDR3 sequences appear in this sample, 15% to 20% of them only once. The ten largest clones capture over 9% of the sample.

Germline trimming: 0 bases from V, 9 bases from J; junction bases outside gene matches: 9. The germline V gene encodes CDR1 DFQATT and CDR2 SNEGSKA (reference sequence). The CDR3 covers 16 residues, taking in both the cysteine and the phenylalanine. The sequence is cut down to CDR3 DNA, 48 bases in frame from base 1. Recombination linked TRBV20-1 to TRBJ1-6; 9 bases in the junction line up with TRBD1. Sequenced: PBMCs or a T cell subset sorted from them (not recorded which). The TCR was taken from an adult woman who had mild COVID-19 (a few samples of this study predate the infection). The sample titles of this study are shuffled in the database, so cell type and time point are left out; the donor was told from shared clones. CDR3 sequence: CSARDFGQGTGSPLHF. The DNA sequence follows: TGCAGTGCTAGAGATTTCGGACAGGGGACTGGTTCACCCCTCCACTTT.